A single T cell receptor beta chain is shown here with its context. Its antigen is undetermined. These data come from a study of shared clonotypes between healthy human individuals. This CDR3 comprises 15 residues. V shed 6 bases, J shed 8 bases, and the junction held 9 bases outside the gene matches. CDR1 LGHNT and CDR2 FRNRAP come from the germline V gene. The study's findings and limits: Read depth was anticipated to influence clonotype sharing among donors.

The table came from immunoSEQ multiplex PCR; TCRdb's copy has only in-frame clones and leaves some out. The sample carries about 690,000 clones, around 90% recorded once. What was sequenced was memory CD8+ T cells from PBMCs. Regarding subset: CD45RO+ cells pooled with CCR7-negative TemRA cells. The clonotype was recovered from a man younger than 30 in good health. Some clones in this sample may be carry-over from other donors' samples. J is TRBJ2-1 and V is TRBV12-5; 11 bases match TRBD2. CDR3 residues: CASGTTSGRGDEQFF. DNA for the CDR3: TGTGCTAGTGGCACTACTAGCGGGAGAGGTGATGAGCAGTTCTTC.